The 14 T cell receptor beta chains in this list originate from one sample, sequenced in a study of molecular identifiers for immune sequencing clone quantification. TCRdb independently ran MiXCR on the PCR reads; one entry per CDR3 protein. Of some 91,000 distinct CDR3 sequences listed, 20% to 25% are singletons. Sequences were obtained from naive CD8+ T cells from blood, with Jurkat cell RNA spiked in. Specified subset: FACS-sorted CD8+CD4-CCR7+CD45RA+ naive T cells. The origin of the receptors is a human donor in good health. Some libraries in this study had Jurkat cell RNA spiked in.

This clonotype was observed many times. DNA for the CDR3: TGTGCCAGCAGTCCCATTCGAGACAATGTCTATGGCTACACCTTC. Its translation is CASSPIRDNVYGYTF. This chain joins TRBV12-3 or TRBV12-4 and TRBJ1-2; D remains ambiguous. There are 15 residues in the CDR3. V was shortened by 5 bases and J by 4 bases, with 17 bases between the two germline ends.

To note about this clonotype: A much larger clone differs from this one at a single base, so this may be a read error. V and J are TRBV12-3 or TRBV12-4 and TRBJ2-5; D not resolved. The V end lost 2 bases, the J end lost 4 bases, and 8 bases lay between the germline ends. This CDR3 region has 13 residues. CDR3 in DNA: TGTGCCAGCAGTTTACTTGATCTAGAGACCCAGTACTTC. Protein: CASSLLDLETQYF.

The genes are TRBV12-3 or TRBV12-4 and TRBJ2-3; weak D call: TRBD2 (7 bases). CDR3 length equals 14 residues. The ends were cut back, 11 bases at V and 3 bases at J, with 18 bases in the middle. CDR3 sequence (DNA): TGTGCCGGCAACCCTGAGGGGGGGACAGATACGCAGTATTTT. Translating it yields CAGNPEGGTDTQYF.

A few counts support this clonotype. One base away lies a much larger clone, so this may be a sequencing read error. The CDR3 is CASSPHRVSGNAIYF. The CDR3 nucleotides are TGTGCCAGCAGCCCTCACAGGGTCTCTGGAAACGCCATATATTTT. The chain carries TRBV9 and TRBJ1-3, with D maybe TRBD1 (6 bases). The CDR3 is 15 amino acids. Per the germline V gene, CDR1 is SGDLS and CDR2 is YYNGEE.

V gene TRBV9 combines with J gene TRBJ2-3; D is unclear. Trimming stripped 0 bases from V and 4 bases from J, with 6 bases between. Germline lookup yields CDR1 SGDLS and CDR2 YYNGEE. This CDR3 comprises 13 residues. The CDR3 coding sequence is TGTGCCAGCAGCGTAGATCTACCAGATACGCAGTATTTT. Translated: CASSVDLPDTQYF.

This clonotype has at least ten counts. The rearrangement joins TRBV6-2 or TRBV6-3 to TRBJ2-3; D ambiguous. This CDR3 region has 16 residues. V lost 4 bases, J lost 0 bases, and 14 bases lay in between. Germline V CDR1 and CDR2: MNHEY, SVGEGT. In DNA, the CDR3 is TGTGCCAGCAGTTCATTCCAAGTATCTAGCACAGATACGCAGTATTTT. It encodes CASSSFQVSSTDTQYF.

Regarding this clonotype: A read error may explain this, as a much larger clone is one base away. The chain has TRBV12-3 or TRBV12-4 and TRBJ2-4, with TRBD1 as a possible D gene (6 bases). The CDR3 is 17 amino acids. DNA for the CDR3: TGTGCCAGCGGTTTTTGGTCGGCAGGGGAGCTCAAAAACATTCAGTGCTTC. Translated: CASGFWSAGELKNIQCF.

The table lists this clonotype with many counts. The chain carries TRBV7-2 and TRBJ2-7; the D is unclear. The CDR3 loop spans 12 amino acids. V was cut by 4 bases and J by 3 bases, with 7 bases left in between. CDR1 is SGHTA and CDR2 is FQGNSA in the germline V gene. DNA for the CDR3: TGTGCCAGCAGCTCGAAACACTACGAGCAGTACTTC. It specifies CASSSKHYEQYF.

Ten or more counts support this clonotype. The chain carries TRBV6-5 and TRBJ2-1; maybe TRBD2 (5 bases). V was clipped by 8 bases and J by 6 bases, with 5 bases between them. This CDR3 is built from 10 residues. Germline CDR1 and CDR2: MNHEY and SVGAGI. CDR3 DNA: TGTGCCAGCGGGAGCAATGAGCAGTTCTTC. It codes for CASGSNEQFF.

V usage is TRBV4-1 and J usage is TRBJ2-1; 11 bases are a match to TRBD1. This CDR3 has 15 residues. V lost 2 bases, J lost 10 bases, and 7 bases stayed unmatched. Looked up from germline, CDR1 is MGHRA and CDR2 is YSYEKL. CDR3 bases: TGCGCCAGCAGCCAACTCGGACAGGGGGCTGGAGAGCAGTTCTTC. Amino acid sequence: CASSQLGQGAGEQFF.

With respect to this clonotype: This sequence may be a read error, since a much larger clone differs from it by one base. The rearrangement joins TRBV5-3 to TRBJ2-7; TRBD2 aligns across 8 bases. TRBV5-3 is identified as an open reading frame with a role that is uncertain. J gave up 4 bases and V 8 bases, and 17 bases lay outside the gene matches. This CDR3 has 16 amino acids. CDR3 amino acids: CASSPKLAEVGYEQYF. The CDR3 nucleotides read TGTGCCAGCAGCCCAAAACTAGCGGAAGTGGGTTACGAGCAGTACTTC.

This clonotype was seen at least ten times. The J gene is TRBJ2-6, the V gene TRBV28; the match to TRBD1 covers 9 bases. The CDR3 is 17 residues long. Trimming removed 4 bases from V and 0 bases from J; junction bases left unmatched: 4. The germline V gene has CDR1 MDHEN and CDR2 SYDVKM. The CDR3 sequence: CASSWDRVGSGANVLTF. CDR3 nucleotides: TGTGCCAGCAGTTGGGACAGGGTAGGCTCTGGGGCCAACGTCCTGACTTTC.

This clonotype showed up many times. The chain joins TRBV29-1 to TRBJ2-3; TRBD1 agrees at 8 bases. V was pared by 6 bases and J by 4 bases, with 6 bases of the junction left unmatched. Per germline, CDR1 SQVTM and CDR2 ANQGSEA. The CDR3 covers 13 residues. The DNA of the CDR3 is TGCAGCGTCCTGGACAGGGATGCAGATACGCAGTATTTT. Translation gives CSVLDRDADTQYF.

This clonotype was observed many times. The chain employs TRBV30 and TRBJ2-3, with D uncertain. The CDR3 runs to 17 residues. Germline CDR1 GTSNPN, CDR2 SVGIG (reference sequence). Deletions cut 1 base from V and 4 bases from J, with 21 bases between. CDR3 nucleotide sequence: TGTGCCTGGAGTGGGGTGACTCTAACCCTTAACCCAGATACGCAGTATTTT. Its protein product is CAWSGVTLTLNPDTQYF.